These 29 T cell receptor beta chains were sequenced from one sample in a study of cytomegalovirus exposure and HLA in healthy donors. 13 Jbeta primers and 60 Vbeta primers were used for the PCR. Sequenced by immunoSEQ multiplex PCR; TCRdb stores in-frame clones only, minus some. The sample lists 120,000 to 150,000 clones, roughly 73% seen once, with approximately 1.8% in the top ten. The material sequenced was PBMCs. Receptors were obtained from a woman between 18 and 29 years old in good health and CMV-seronegative.

The genes are TRBV2 and TRBJ1-2; 7 nucleotides line up with TRBD1. The CDR3 is 13 amino acids. From germline, CDR1 is SNHLY and CDR2 FYNNEI. J gave up 7 bases and V 5 bases, and 7 bases lay outside the gene matches. The CDR3 bases are TGTGCCAGCAGTATACAGGGGAGAGGTGGCTACACCTTC. Translating gives CASSIQGRGGYTF.

The chain links TRBV5-1 to TRBJ1-1, with D unresolved. CDR1 is SGHRS and CDR2 is YFSETQ in the germline V gene. V lost 0 bases and J 0 bases, leaving 9 bases between the germline ends. The CDR3 covers 15 residues. DNA for the CDR3: TGCGCCAGCAGCTTGGGACAAACCCTGAACACTGAAGCTTTCTTT. Protein: CASSLGQTLNTEAFF.

J is TRBJ1-1 and V is TRBV5-6, with D unresolved. This CDR3 is built from 15 residues. Trimming removed 0 bases at V and 1 base at J, with 10 bases between. Looked up from germline, CDR1 is SGHDT and CDR2 is YYEEEE. The CDR3 DNA reads TGTGCCAGCAGCTTGGTGGTCCAACAGAACACTGAAGCTTTCTTT. Protein: CASSLVVQQNTEAFF.

This chain uses TRBV2 with TRBJ2-5; D gene ambiguous. The CDR3 length is 14 residues. CDR1 SNHLY and CDR2 FYNNEI come from the germline V gene. Trimming removed 2 bases from V and 5 bases from J, with 12 bases in between. The DNA of the CDR3 is TGTGCCAGCAGTGAATGGGCCAATCGGGAGACCCAGTACTTC. This sequence encodes CASSEWANRETQYF.

The rearrangement joins TRBV7-9 to TRBJ1-1; D remains ambiguous. CDR3 length: 14 amino acids. Trimming removed 3 bases at V and 7 bases at J, with 15 bases between. CDR1 SEHNR and CDR2 FQNEAQ come from the germline V gene (reference sequence). The CDR3 here is CASSFLGVSGEAFF. CDR3 DNA: TGTGCCAGCAGCTTTCTCGGAGTTTCTGGTGAAGCTTTCTTT.

The chain carries TRBV10-3 and TRBJ1-3; maybe TRBD1 (5 bases). Germline loops: CDR1 ENHRY, CDR2 SYGVKD. Trimming shortened V by 5 bases and J by 4 bases, and 15 bases separated the two germline ends. The CDR3 totals 15 residues. The CDR3 sequence: CAISFGGTNGNTIYF. CDR3 coding DNA: TGTGCCATCAGTTTTGGCGGGACCAACGGAAACACCATATATTTT.

The rearrangement links TRBV2 to TRBJ1-4; no definite D call. Germline assignment: CDR1 SNHLY and CDR2 FYNNEI. Trimming cost V 4 bases and J 8 bases, with 8 bases left between them. This CDR3 comprises 12 residues. CDR3 loop: CASSAHREKLFF. CDR3 bases: TGTGCCAGCAGTGCCCATCGGGAAAAACTGTTTTTT.

Written as DNA, the CDR3 is TGTGCCAGCACCTCAAAGAGGGACAGGGGAAACACCATATATTTT. Protein product: CASTSKRDRGNTIYF. The V call is TRBV21-1, the J call TRBJ1-3; TRBD1, the table's D call, was not compared with the DNA. TRBV21-1 is described as a pseudogene. This CDR3 contains 15 residues.

The chain has TRBV10-3 and TRBJ2-7; D is possibly TRBD2 (5 bases). This CDR3 region has 11 residues. Trimming took off 10 bases at V and 2 bases at J, with 9 bases between the two ends. Germline loops: CDR1 ENHRY, CDR2 SYGVKD. CDR3 residues: CATRETYEQYF. The DNA of the CDR3 is TGTGCCACAAGGGAGACCTACGAGCAGTACTTC.

Comments on this clone: One end of the junction is discordant with germline, which a read error may explain. V and J are TRBV4-1 and TRBJ2-7; D unresolved. The CDR3 spans 15 residues. Germline V gene sequence: CDR1 MGHRA, CDR2 YSYEKL. For the CDR3, the DNA is TGTGCCAGCAGCCAAGTGGCAGGCCTTTCCTACGAGCAGTACTTC. Translating it yields CASSQVAGLSYEQYF.

The rearrangement links TRBV28 to TRBJ2-3, with D perhaps TRBD1 (6 bases). The V gene's germline CDR1 is MDHEN and CDR2 SYDVKM. The CDR3 has 14 amino acids. Trimming left V 9 bases short and J 1 base short, with 14 bases between. CDR3 sequence: CASSRGGGTDTQYF. CDR3 coding DNA: TGTGCCAGTAGCCGAGGGGGAGGCACAGATACGCAGTATTTT.

In this sample, this clone turned up a few times. The chain combines TRBV4-3 with TRBJ2-7; a weak D match, TRBD2 (5 bases). V was shortened by 0 bases and J by 0 bases, with 12 bases between the two germline ends. Per germline, CDR1 LGHNA and CDR2 YSLEER. CDR3 length: 16 residues. This chain's CDR3 is CASSQDRGAPSYEQYF. Written as DNA, the CDR3 is TGCGCCAGCAGCCAAGATCGGGGTGCACCCTCCTACGAGCAGTACTTC.

In DNA form, the CDR3 reads TGTGCCAGTAGGCCCGGGATCTATAGCAATCAGCCCCAGCATTTT. Translating gives CASRPGIYSNQPQHF. The V gene is TRBV19, the J gene TRBJ1-5; D unclear. V lost 6 bases and J 0 bases, leaving 12 bases between the germline ends. The germline CDR1 and CDR2 sequences are LNHDA and SQIVND (reference sequence). CDR3 length: 15 residues.

This chain uses TRBV5-1 with TRBJ2-1; possibly TRBD2 for D (6 bases). This CDR3 is 16 amino acids long. V was shortened by 4 bases and J by 0 bases, with 14 bases between the two germline ends. Germline V CDR1 and CDR2: SGHRS, YFSETQ. This CDR3 reads CASSLQAGPSYNEQFF. The CDR3 DNA reads as TGCGCCAGCAGCCTACAAGCGGGCCCCTCCTACAATGAGCAGTTCTTC.

This rearrangement joins TRBV5-1 to TRBJ1-4, with 10 positions matching TRBD1. This CDR3 comprises 15 residues. Germline-derived CDR1 and CDR2 are SGHRS and YFSETQ. J gave up 11 bases and V 3 bases, and 10 bases lay outside the gene matches. The CDR3 protein is CASSYLQTGGGKLFF. Written as DNA, the CDR3 is TGCGCCAGCAGCTACCTACAGACAGGGGGCGGGAAACTGTTTTTT.

This clone was counted a few times. The J gene is TRBJ2-7, the V gene TRBV4-3; 8 bases agree with TRBD2. CDR1 and CDR2 (germline): LGHNA, YSLEER. The CDR3 totals 16 residues. The V and J ends lost 1 base and 3 bases, in that order; junction bases with no gene match: 8. The DNA of the CDR3 is TGCGCCAGCAGCCAAGCGTACGCGGGGGGCATCTACGAGCAGTACTTC. As protein: CASSQAYAGGIYEQYF.

The chain combines TRBV5-8 with TRBJ1-2, with unresolved D. The CDR3 extends over 13 amino acids. V was shortened by 0 bases and J by 7 bases, with 10 bases between the two germline ends. Germline V gives CDR1 SGHTS, CDR2 YDEGEE. The CDR3 nucleotides are TGTGCCAGCAGCTTGGCTGCAAACGGTGGCTACACCTTC. Translated: CASSLAANGGYTF.

This clone was recorded a few times. V gene TRBV27 combines with J gene TRBJ2-2, with 10 bases fitting TRBD2. The trim removed 7 bases at V and 7 bases at J, leaving 9 bases unmatched. This CDR3 region has 15 residues. Germline values: CDR1 MNHEY, CDR2 SMNVEV (reference sequence). The CDR3 DNA reads as TGTGCCAGCACCCCCAGCGGGAGGGCCGACGGGGAGCTGTTTTTT. This gives the protein CASTPSGRADGELFF.

The genes are TRBV6-5 and TRBJ1-5, with a possible D match to TRBD1 (5 bases). The germline V gene encodes CDR1 MNHEY and CDR2 SVGAGI. The length of the CDR3 is 13 residues. Trimming removed 6 bases from V and 5 bases from J, with 11 bases in between. This CDR3 is CASSRGGDQPQHF. The CDR3 DNA follows: TGTGCCAGCAGCCGGGGGGGGGATCAGCCCCAGCATTTT.

This clone appeared a single time. The rearrangement uses TRBV11-2 and TRBJ2-5; D not resolved. Germline V gene data show CDR1 as SGHAT and CDR2 as FQNNGV. V was pared by 5 bases and J by 2 bases, with 6 bases between. CDR3 length: 12 amino acids. Here the CDR3 reads CASSTDQETQYF. CDR3 coding DNA: TGTGCCAGCAGCACTGATCAAGAGACCCAGTACTTC.

This clone was seen a handful of times. The chain employs TRBV13 and TRBJ2-5; possible D gene TRBD2, 6 bases. V lost 7 bases and J 1 base, leaving 16 bases between the germline ends. CDR3 length: 15 amino acids. Per the germline V gene, CDR1 is PRHDT and CDR2 is FYEKMQ (reference sequence). The CDR3 is CASTLNRGSQETQYF. As DNA, the CDR3 is TGTGCCAGCACCCTCAATCGGGGGTCCCAAGAGACCCAGTACTTC. The full variable domain, in which reference TRBV13 and TRBJ2-5 provide the parts outside the CDR3, is AAGVIQSPRHLIKEKRETATLKCYPIPRHDTVYWYQQGPGQDPQFLISFYEKMQSDKGSIPDRFSAQQFSDYHSELNMSSLELGDSALYFCASTLNRGSQETQYFGPGTRLLVL.

The V gene is TRBV28, the J gene TRBJ2-5, with unresolved D. V was cut by 5 bases and J by 5 bases, with 9 bases left in between. The CDR3 is made up of 12 amino acids. CDR1 and CDR2 from the germline V gene are MDHEN and SYDVKM. Written as DNA, the CDR3 is TGTGCCAGCAGTGAGACTCGGGAGACCCAGTACTTC. It specifies CASSETRETQYF.

This sequence joins TRBV6-6 and TRBJ2-1; tentative D call: TRBD2 (6 bases). Per the germline V gene, CDR1 is MNHNY and CDR2 is SVGAGI (reference sequence). Trimming removed 5 bases at V and 7 bases at J, with 9 bases between. CDR3 length: 12 amino acids. The CDR3 sequence: CASSHSGNEQFF. DNA of the CDR3: TGTGCCAGCAGTCACAGCGGGAATGAGCAGTTCTTC.

The chain has TRBV25-1 and TRBJ1-2; 7 positions match TRBD1. The germline V gene has CDR1 MGHDK and CDR2 SYGVNS. The CDR3 extends over 15 amino acids. V lost 5 bases and J lost 5; bases outside the gene matches: 11. DNA of the CDR3: TGTGCCAGCAGTCCTCCGGGACAGCCGGGGTATGGCTACACCTTC. Translation: CASSPPGQPGYGYTF.

The V gene is TRBV27, the J gene TRBJ2-1; D is perhaps TRBD1 (7 bases). CDR1 MNHEY and CDR2 SMNVEV come from the germline V gene (reference sequence). This CDR3 is built from 16 residues. V gave up 3 bases and J gave up 7 bases, with 19 bases separating them. CDR3 sequence reads: CASSFPGGGEVNEQFF. The CDR3 bases are TGTGCCAGCAGTTTCCCCGGAGGGGGCGAGGTGAATGAGCAGTTCTTC.

The DNA for the CDR3 is TGTGCCAGCAAGACAGGGAACCTCGGAGCGGGAGTCAATGAGCAGTTCTTC. It translates to CASKTGNLGAGVNEQFF. This chain uses TRBV19 with TRBJ2-1; a weak D match, TRBD2 (8 bases). V was clipped by 9 bases and J by 6 bases, with 27 bases between them. Germline V gene data show CDR1 as LNHDA and CDR2 as SQIVND (reference sequence). CDR3 length: 17 residues.

The V and J genes are TRBV9 and TRBJ1-3; a possible D gene is TRBD1 (5 bases). V lost 0 bases to trimming and J lost 2 bases, with 15 bases between them. This CDR3 contains 17 residues. Germline-derived CDR1 and CDR2 are SGDLS and YYNGEE. Here the CDR3 DNA reads TGTGCCAGCAGCGTAGCTACGGGGGTAGGTCCTGGAAACACCATATATTTT. This encodes CASSVATGVGPGNTIYF.

The chain links TRBV27 to TRBJ2-6, with 9 bases lining up with TRBD1. CDR1 is MNHEY and CDR2 is SMNVEV in the germline V gene (reference sequence). Germline trimming cut 5 bases from V and 2 bases from J; bases unmatched to any gene: 19. The CDR3 covers 21 residues. The CDR3 region is CASSSPGQGRRGDPGANVLTF. The CDR3, as DNA: TGTGCCAGCAGTAGCCCGGGACAGGGTCGGCGTGGGGATCCTGGGGCCAACGTCCTGACTTTC.

This clone was found a few times. The CDR3 loop reads CASSLREEETQYF. The CDR3 DNA reads as TGTGCCAGCAGCTTAAGAGAGGAAGAGACCCAGTACTTC. The chain uses TRBV7-2 and TRBJ2-5, with unresolved D. The CDR3 has 13 residues. CDR1 and CDR2 (germline): SGHTA, FQGNSA. Deletions cut 2 bases from V and 3 bases from J, with 7 bases between.